This is a list of T cell receptor beta chains from one sample in a study of CD8+CD57+ T cells in acquired aplastic anemia. One entry per CDR3 protein, called by TCRdb with MiXCR from the reads. The sample yields around 170,000 distinct CDR3 sequences, less than 55% seen once. Sequencing was performed on sorted CD4+, CD8+, or CD8+CD57+ T cells (not recorded which) from PBMCs. The source of these receptors is a human donor in good health. Both conserved end residues are part of each CDR3. Each record gives: clone size, D gene, J gene, V gene, CDR3 protein, CDR3 DNA. D genes are given only for firm matches. Clone sizes are given selectively: once, few, many, or a class where the clone is expanded.

clone size: once
D gene: NA
J gene: TRBJ2-5
V gene: TRBV24-1
CDR3 protein: CATSDPTSGLGGRDQETQYF
CDR3 DNA: TGTGCCACCAGTGACCCGACTAGTGGGCTCGGGGGCCGTGACCAAGAGACCCAGTACTTC

clone size: NA
D gene: TRBD1
J gene: TRBJ2-7
V gene: TRBV20-1
CDR3 protein: CSARSTGGQGLPNYYEQYF
CDR3 DNA: TGCAGTGCTAGATCGACAGGGGGCCAAGGTCTTCCGAACTACTACGAGCAGTACTTC

clone size: NA
D gene: TRBD1
J gene: TRBJ2-2
V gene: TRBV25-1
CDR3 protein: CASSDFRQGYDGELFF
CDR3 DNA: TGTGCCAGCAGTGATTTCCGACAGGGGTACGACGGGGAGCTGTTTTTT

clone size: few
D gene: TRBD2
J gene: TRBJ2-1
V gene: TRBV7-2
CDR3 protein: CASSFPGGPNNEQFF
CDR3 DNA: TGTGCCAGCAGCTTCCCGGGAGGGCCGAACAATGAGCAGTTCTTC

clone size: NA
D gene: NA
J gene: TRBJ2-7
V gene: TRBV15
CDR3 protein: CATSRDRDTSYEQYF
CDR3 DNA: TGTGCCACCAGCAGGGACCGGGACACCTCCTACGAGCAGTACTTC

clone size: many
D gene: NA
J gene: TRBJ1-2
V gene: TRBV10-2
CDR3 protein: CASSDFTGSNYGYTF
CDR3 DNA: TGCGCCAGCAGTGACTTCACAGGGTCCAACTATGGCTACACCTTC

clone size: many
D gene: TRBD1
J gene: TRBJ2-1
V gene: TRBV6-4
CDR3 protein: CASSGWGQGLDEQFF
CDR3 DNA: TGTGCCAGCAGTGGCTGGGGACAGGGGCTCGATGAGCAGTTCTTC

clone size: many
D gene: NA
J gene: TRBJ2-7
V gene: TRBV5-1
CDR3 protein: CASSDGFPLSSYEQYF
CDR3 DNA: TGCGCCAGCAGCGATGGTTTCCCGTTAAGCTCCTACGAGCAGTACTTC

clone size: NA
D gene: TRBD1
J gene: TRBJ2-5
V gene: TRBV24-1
CDR3 protein: CATGVKSGQGGETQYF
CDR3 DNA: TGTGCCACCGGTGTGAAGTCCGGACAGGGAGGAGAGACCCAGTACTTC

clone size: few
D gene: NA
J gene: TRBJ1-1
V gene: TRBV3-1
CDR3 protein: CASSHLGGLNEAFF
CDR3 DNA: TGTGCCAGCAGCCACCTAGGGGGGTTGAATGAAGCTTTCTTT

clone size: NA
D gene: NA
J gene: TRBJ2-3
V gene: TRBV10-1
CDR3 protein: CASSERRDGDTQYF
CDR3 DNA: TGCGCCAGCAGTGAGAGAAGGGATGGAGATACGCAGTATTTT

clone size: NA
D gene: NA
J gene: TRBJ1-5
V gene: TRBV19
CDR3 protein: CASSIVQIKDNQPQHF
CDR3 DNA: TGTGCCAGTAGTATTGTCCAGATAAAGGACAATCAGCCCCAGCATTTT

clone size: once
D gene: TRBD2
J gene: TRBJ2-1
V gene: TRBV20-1
CDR3 protein: CSARLGGGAYNEQFF
CDR3 DNA: TGCAGTGCTAGGCTCGGGGGAGGGGCCTACAATGAGCAGTTCTTC

clone size: NA
D gene: TRBD1
J gene: TRBJ2-7
V gene: TRBV14
CDR3 protein: CASSQDPEQGYYEQYF
CDR3 DNA: TGTGCCAGCAGCCAAGACCCGGAACAGGGGTACTACGAGCAGTACTTC

clone size: once
D gene: TRBD2
J gene: TRBJ2-1
V gene: TRBV25-1
CDR3 protein: CASSVGSGAYNEQFF
CDR3 DNA: TGTGCCAGCAGTGTGGGGAGCGGGGCATACAATGAGCAGTTCTTC

clone size: once
D gene: TRBD2
J gene: TRBJ2-7
V gene: TRBV2
CDR3 protein: CASSVAASGPYEQYF
CDR3 DNA: TGTGCCAGCAGTGTGGCGGCTAGCGGTCCCTACGAGCAGTACTTC

clone size: few
D gene: NA
J gene: TRBJ2-2
V gene: TRBV6-2/TRBV6-3
CDR3 protein: CASSYSIGRPNTGELFF
CDR3 DNA: TGTGCCAGCAGTTACTCGATCGGCAGACCGAACACCGGGGAGCTGTTTTTT

clone size: NA
D gene: TRBD1
J gene: TRBJ1-6
V gene: TRBV9
CDR3 protein: CASSGTGEGSPLHF
CDR3 DNA: TGTGCCAGCAGCGGGACAGGGGAAGGTTCACCCCTCCACTTT

clone size: many
D gene: NA
J gene: TRBJ1-4
V gene: TRBV19
CDR3 protein: CASSIVDGKLFF
CDR3 DNA: TGTGCCAGTAGTATAGTGGACGGAAAACTGTTTTTT

clone size: many
D gene: NA
J gene: TRBJ2-1
V gene: TRBV7-3
CDR3 protein: CASSSGRGNEQFF
CDR3 DNA: TGTGCCAGCAGCTCCGGACGAGGCAATGAGCAGTTCTTC

clone size: NA
D gene: NA
J gene: TRBJ1-6
V gene: TRBV7-2
CDR3 protein: CASSRGYNSPLHF
CDR3 DNA: TGTGCCAGCAGCAGGGGCTATAATTCACCCCTCCACTTT

clone size: many
D gene: NA
J gene: TRBJ1-1
V gene: TRBV2
CDR3 protein: CASKGSMNTEAFF
CDR3 DNA: TGTGCCAGCAAGGGCAGCATGAACACTGAAGCTTTCTTT

clone size: NA
D gene: TRBD1
J gene: TRBJ2-7
V gene: TRBV7-9
CDR3 protein: CASSLGQGVDTQYF
CDR3 DNA: TGTGCCAGCAGCTTGGGACAGGGGGTAGATACGCAGTACTTC

clone size: few
D gene: NA
J gene: TRBJ1-1
V gene: TRBV15
CDR3 protein: CATSRATMNTEAFF
CDR3 DNA: TGTGCCACCAGCAGAGCAACCATGAACACTGAAGCTTTCTTT

clone size: many
D gene: NA
J gene: TRBJ1-1
V gene: TRBV19
CDR3 protein: CASILNPGTEAFF
CDR3 DNA: TGTGCCAGTATACTTAACCCGGGCACTGAAGCTTTCTTT

clone size: NA
D gene: NA
J gene: TRBJ2-1
V gene: TRBV4-1
CDR3 protein: CASSQAYSPAFSEQFF
CDR3 DNA: TGCGCCAGCAGCCAAGCGTATAGCCCGGCCTTTAGTGAGCAGTTCTTC

clone size: many
D gene: NA
J gene: TRBJ2-5
V gene: TRBV19
CDR3 protein: CASSIMGAKGTQYF
CDR3 DNA: TGTGCCAGTAGTATAATGGGGGCCAAGGGGACCCAGTACTTC

clone size: NA
D gene: NA
J gene: TRBJ1-2
V gene: TRBV25-1
CDR3 protein: CASSGRLRGVHGYTF
CDR3 DNA: TGTGCCAGCAGTGGTCGACTGCGGGGAGTTCATGGCTACACCTTC

clone size: many
D gene: NA
J gene: TRBJ2-3
V gene: TRBV6-1
CDR3 protein: CASSEGTSTDTQYF
CDR3 DNA: TGTGCCAGCAGTGAAGGGACAAGCACAGATACGCAGTATTTT

clone size: many
D gene: TRBD1
J gene: TRBJ1-5
V gene: TRBV6-1
CDR3 protein: CASSARGGNQPQHF
CDR3 DNA: TGTGCCAGCAGTGCCAGGGGGGGCAATCAGCCCCAGCATTTT

clone size: NA
D gene: NA
J gene: TRBJ2-1
V gene: TRBV11-1
CDR3 protein: CASSLSEFSYNEQFF
CDR3 DNA: TGTGCCAGCAGCTTGTCCGAATTCTCCTACAATGAGCAGTTCTTC

clone size: NA
D gene: NA
J gene: TRBJ1-1
V gene: TRBV10-3
CDR3 protein: CAINSETEAFF
CDR3 DNA: TGTGCCATCAATTCTGAAACTGAAGCTTTCTTT

clone size: many
D gene: TRBD2
J gene: TRBJ2-1
V gene: TRBV7-2
CDR3 protein: CASSSYSSGAYNEQFF
CDR3 DNA: TGTGCCAGCAGCTCATACTCTAGCGGGGCCTACAATGAGCAGTTCTTC

clone size: NA
D gene: NA
J gene: TRBJ1-1
V gene: TRBV19
CDR3 protein: CASSRRPTPLNTEAFF
CDR3 DNA: TGTGCCAGTAGCAGACGACCTACTCCGTTGAACACTGAAGCTTTCTTT

clone size: NA
D gene: NA
J gene: TRBJ1-3
V gene: TRBV10-3
CDR3 protein: CAISGENGNTIYF
CDR3 DNA: TGTGCCATCAGCGGGGAGAATGGAAACACCATATATTTT

clone size: many
D gene: NA
J gene: TRBJ2-5
V gene: TRBV7-8
CDR3 protein: CASSSSPGPSAPETQYF
CDR3 DNA: TGTGCCAGCAGCTCTAGCCCCGGACCTAGCGCTCCGGAGACCCAGTACTTC

clone size: NA
D gene: NA
J gene: TRBJ2-7
V gene: TRBV20-1
CDR3 protein: CSAPHRESYEQYF
CDR3 DNA: TGCAGTGCTCCTCACAGGGAGTCCTACGAGCAGTACTTC

clone size: NA
D gene: TRBD1
J gene: TRBJ1-6
V gene: TRBV24-1
CDR3 protein: CATSDLDRDLRSPLHF
CDR3 DNA: TGTGCCACCAGTGATTTGGACAGGGATCTTCGGTCACCCCTCCACTTT

clone size: many
D gene: TRBD2
J gene: TRBJ2-7
V gene: TRBV11-3
CDR3 protein: CASSLDGGRALEQYF
CDR3 DNA: TGTGCCAGCAGCTTAGACGGCGGGAGGGCTCTCGAGCAGTACTTC

clone size: many
D gene: TRBD2
J gene: TRBJ2-3
V gene: TRBV6-1
CDR3 protein: CASSGLAGVGEDTQYF
CDR3 DNA: TGTGCCAGCAGTGGACTAGCGGGAGTCGGAGAAGATACGCAGTATTTT

clone size: many
D gene: NA
J gene: TRBJ2-5
V gene: TRBV5-1
CDR3 protein: CASSWQADAKTQYF
CDR3 DNA: TGCGCCAGCAGTTGGCAGGCGGACGCGAAGACCCAGTACTTC

clone size: NA
D gene: NA
J gene: TRBJ2-3
V gene: TRBV29-1
CDR3 protein: CSVRRGATDTQYF
CDR3 DNA: TGCAGCGTTCGAAGGGGAGCCACAGATACGCAGTATTTT

clone size: few
D gene: NA
J gene: TRBJ2-7
V gene: TRBV15
CDR3 protein: CATSRSVDYEQYF
CDR3 DNA: TGTGCCACCAGCAGATCAGTCGATTACGAGCAGTACTTC

clone size: NA
D gene: NA
J gene: TRBJ2-7
V gene: TRBV2
CDR3 protein: CASSVGESIYEQYF
CDR3 DNA: TGTGCCAGCAGTGTAGGGGAGTCCATCTACGAGCAGTACTTC

clone size: few
D gene: NA
J gene: TRBJ2-3
V gene: TRBV7-3
CDR3 protein: CASSLQGPTTDTQYF
CDR3 DNA: TGTGCCAGCAGCTTACAGGGGCCAACCACAGATACGCAGTATTTT

clone size: many
D gene: TRBD2
J gene: TRBJ2-7
V gene: TRBV11-3
CDR3 protein: CASSSGLGQYF
CDR3 DNA: TGTGCCAGCAGCTCTGGACTAGGGCAGTACTTC

clone size: NA
D gene: NA
J gene: TRBJ2-1
V gene: TRBV5-1
CDR3 protein: CASSPGGGSIDEQLF
CDR3 DNA: TGCGCCAGCAGCCCCGGTGGGGGGAGCATTGATGAGCAGCTCTTC

clone size: NA
D gene: TRBD1
J gene: TRBJ2-5
V gene: TRBV2
CDR3 protein: CASSPDRVWETQYF
CDR3 DNA: TGTGCCAGCAGTCCGGACAGGGTGTGGGAGACCCAGTACTTC

clone size: NA
D gene: NA
J gene: TRBJ1-1
V gene: TRBV10-3
CDR3 protein: CAIESGKMNTEAFF
CDR3 DNA: TGTGCCATCGAGTCAGGGAAAATGAACACTGAAGCTTTCTTT

clone size: NA
D gene: NA
J gene: TRBJ1-6
V gene: TRBV20-1
CDR3 protein: CSAKAAINSPLHF
CDR3 DNA: TGCAGTGCCAAGGCCGCTATTAATTCACCCCTCCACTTT